This T cell receptor (beta chain) was sequenced for a study of T cell responses to AZD1222 COVID-19 vaccine. Study-level background: The analysis combined second doses at about 4 or about 12 weeks.

Overall study results and limits: The donor group comprised mostly white British people and more females; the analysis possibly underestimated clonal diversity. Two AZD1222 doses significantly raised spike-specific TCR breadth and depth over controls. Reportedly, nearly half of unique spike TCRs recognized epitopes outside B.1.351/B.1.1.7 mutations.

Some clones are missing from TCRdb's copy, which holds only in-frame ones; the method was immunoSEQ multiplex PCR. The repertoire holds about 53,000 clones, with approximately 88% as singletons. Regarding this clone: Its target is unknown.

Sequencing was performed on peripheral blood, taken on day 0 of AZD1222 vaccination. This receptor was taken from an adult in good health.

CDR3 in DNA: TGTGCCACCAGCAGAGATCTATACAGGGGCGGCACTGAAGCTTTCTTT. This codes for CATSRDLYRGGTEAFF. The chain couples TRBV15 to TRBJ1-1; 7 nucleotides agree with TRBD1. Trimming cost V 0 bases and J 4 bases; bases outside gene matches: 8. The CDR3 has 16 amino acids. Germline CDR1 LNHNV, CDR2 YYDKDF (reference sequence).